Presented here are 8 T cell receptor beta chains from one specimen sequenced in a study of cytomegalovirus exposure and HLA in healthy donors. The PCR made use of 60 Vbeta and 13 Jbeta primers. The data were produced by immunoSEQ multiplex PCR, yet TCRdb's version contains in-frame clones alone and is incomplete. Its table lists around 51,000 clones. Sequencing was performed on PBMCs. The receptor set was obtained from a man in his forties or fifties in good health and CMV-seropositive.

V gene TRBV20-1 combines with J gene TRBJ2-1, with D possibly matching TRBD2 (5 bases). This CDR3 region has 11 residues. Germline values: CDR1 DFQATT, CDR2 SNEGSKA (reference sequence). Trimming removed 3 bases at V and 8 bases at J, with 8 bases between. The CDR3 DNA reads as TGCAGTGCTAGCGGGATCGATGAGCAGTTCTTC. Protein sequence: CSASGIDEQFF.

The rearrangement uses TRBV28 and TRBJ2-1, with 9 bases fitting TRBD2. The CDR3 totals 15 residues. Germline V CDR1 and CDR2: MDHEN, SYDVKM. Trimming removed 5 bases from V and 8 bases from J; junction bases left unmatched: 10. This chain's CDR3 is CASSPTGTSKDEQFF. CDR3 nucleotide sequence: TGTGCCAGCAGTCCTACCGGGACTAGCAAGGATGAGCAGTTCTTC.

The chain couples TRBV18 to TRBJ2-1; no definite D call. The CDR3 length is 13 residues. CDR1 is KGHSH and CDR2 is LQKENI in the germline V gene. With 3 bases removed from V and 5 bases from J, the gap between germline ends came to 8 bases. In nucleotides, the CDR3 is TGTGCCAGCTCACCTAACTACGACAATGAGCAGTTCTTC. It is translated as CASSPNYDNEQFF.

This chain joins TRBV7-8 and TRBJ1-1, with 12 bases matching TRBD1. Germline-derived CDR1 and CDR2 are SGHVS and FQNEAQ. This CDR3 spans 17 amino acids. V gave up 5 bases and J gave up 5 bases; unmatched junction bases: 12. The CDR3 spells CASSTSFGTGGSTEAFF. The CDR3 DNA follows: TGTGCCAGCAGCACTTCTTTTGGGACAGGGGGCTCTACTGAAGCTTTCTTT.

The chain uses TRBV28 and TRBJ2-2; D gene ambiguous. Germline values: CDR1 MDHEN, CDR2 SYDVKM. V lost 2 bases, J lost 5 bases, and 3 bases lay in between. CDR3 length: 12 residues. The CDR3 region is CASSLPTGELFF. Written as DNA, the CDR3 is TGTGCCAGCAGTTTACCAACCGGGGAGCTGTTTTTT.

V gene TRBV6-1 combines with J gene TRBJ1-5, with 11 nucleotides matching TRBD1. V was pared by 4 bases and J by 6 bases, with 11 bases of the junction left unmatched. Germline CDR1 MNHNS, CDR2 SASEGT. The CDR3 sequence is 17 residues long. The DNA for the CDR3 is TGTGCCAGCAGTGCCGGACAGGGGGCGGGTGGAAGTCAGCCCCAGCATTTT. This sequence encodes CASSAGQGAGGSQPQHF.

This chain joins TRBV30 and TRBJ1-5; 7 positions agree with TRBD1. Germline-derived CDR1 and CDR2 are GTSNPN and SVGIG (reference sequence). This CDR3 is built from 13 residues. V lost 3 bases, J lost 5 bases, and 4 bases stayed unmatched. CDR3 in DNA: TGTGCCTGGAGCGACACAGGGGATCAGCCCCAGCATTTT. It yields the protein CAWSDTGDQPQHF.

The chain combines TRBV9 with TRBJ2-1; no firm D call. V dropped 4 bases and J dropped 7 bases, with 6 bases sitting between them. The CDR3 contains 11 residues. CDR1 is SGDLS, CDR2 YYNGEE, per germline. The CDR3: CASSPGNEQFF. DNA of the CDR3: TGTGCCAGCAGCCCCGGGAATGAGCAGTTCTTC.